One sample yielded the 9 T cell receptor beta chains listed below, sequenced in a study of human T cells and chemical hapten exposure. Each CDR3 protein is one row after TCRdb ran MiXCR on the RACE reads. In the table there are 90,000 to 140,000 distinct CDR3 sequences, roughly a third of which are singletons. The time point denotes: patch test 3, about 24 weeks after DPC sensitization. Noted treatment: therapeutic diphenylcyclopropenone sensitization with weekly scalp DPC. The material was whole blood, obtained in connection with sensitization to the hapten diphenylcyclopropenone (DPC). Receptors originate from a man aged 40-50 years with alopecia areata. Some clones in this sample may be carry-over from other donors' samples.

The chain combines TRBV29-1 with TRBJ2-1, with TRBD2 matching 12 bases. V lost 4 bases and J lost 4; bases outside the gene matches: 11. This CDR3 is built from 17 residues. CDR1 SQVTM and CDR2 ANQGSEA come from the germline V gene. The CDR3 protein is CSVVSPSGRAGYNEQFF. As DNA, the CDR3 is TGCAGCGTTGTGAGTCCTAGCGGGAGGGCCGGATACAATGAGCAGTTCTTC.

This clonotype appeared a few times. The chain joins TRBV9 to TRBJ2-1; D might be TRBD2 (6 bases). The germline V and J ends were trimmed by 1 base and 4 bases, with 15 bases remaining between them. Germline lookup yields CDR1 SGDLS and CDR2 YYNGEE. This CDR3 is 16 amino acids long. The CDR3 sequence: CASSVYAGRTYNEQFF. CDR3 DNA: TGTGCCAGCAGCGTATACGCGGGAAGGACTTACAATGAGCAGTTCTTC.

Only a few counts were recorded for this clonotype. J is TRBJ2-6 and V is TRBV29-1; perhaps TRBD2 as D (5 bases). V lost 7 bases and J lost 0, with 16 bases in between. The CDR3 extends over 16 amino acids. Germline V gene lookup returns CDR1 SQVTM and CDR2 ANQGSEA. For the CDR3, the DNA is TGCAGCGCCCTGGGAGACGGAATCTCTGGGGCCAACGTCCTGACTTTC. This codes for CSALGDGISGANVLTF.

This clonotype was seen only a few times. This chain connects TRBV7-2 to TRBJ2-3; 14 bases fit TRBD2. This CDR3 has 16 residues. Unmatched junction bases numbered 4, after V lost 5 bases and J lost 3 bases. From germline, CDR1 is SGHTA and CDR2 FQGNSA. CDR3 residues: CASSPRLAGGTDTQYF. Here the CDR3 DNA reads TGTGCCAGCAGCCCTCGACTAGCGGGAGGGACAGATACGCAGTATTTT.

This clonotype was counted ten times or more. The V call is TRBV2, the J call TRBJ1-2; perhaps TRBD1 as D (6 bases). The CDR3 sequence is 15 residues long. Germline assignment: CDR1 SNHLY and CDR2 FYNNEI. Trimming shortened V by 7 bases and J by 6 bases, and 21 bases separated the two germline ends. The CDR3, as DNA: TGTGCCAGCACCCTGAATTTGGGGGCGTTGGATGGCTACACCTTC. This gives the protein CASTLNLGALDGYTF.

This clonotype has just a few counts. The chain carries TRBV29-1 and TRBJ2-6; possibly TRBD1 for D (6 bases). The germline V and J ends were trimmed by 0 bases and 0 bases, with 15 bases remaining between them. The CDR3 sequence is 18 residues long. Germline V lookup: CDR1 SQVTM, CDR2 ANQGSEA. CDR3 bases: TGCAGCGTTGAAGAGTGGGGACAACTTCGCTCTGGGGCCAACGTCCTGACTTTC. Translating it yields CSVEEWGQLRSGANVLTF.

This clonotype was seen a few times. V is TRBV29-1 and J is TRBJ2-3; 12 bases match TRBD2. V was clipped by 7 bases and J by 5 bases; unmatched bases: 7. Germline CDR1 reads SQVTM; CDR2 reads ANQGSEA. This CDR3 has 14 residues. The CDR3 DNA reads TGCAGCGCCCTGACTAGCGGGAGTGGAGATACGCAGTATTTT. This sequence encodes CSALTSGSGDTQYF.

This clonotype has a handful of counts. V usage is TRBV7-9 and J usage is TRBJ2-6; D not resolved. V gave up 5 bases and J gave up 0 bases, with 17 bases separating them. The CDR3 totals 18 residues. Germline V lookup: CDR1 SEHNR, CDR2 FQNEAQ (reference sequence). CDR3 residues: CASSPLMTVTSGANVLTF. The DNA for the CDR3 is TGTGCCAGCAGCCCGTTAATGACCGTCACCTCTGGGGCCAACGTCCTGACTTTC.

This chain connects TRBV19 to TRBJ2-1; 9 bases agree with TRBD2. Germline V gene data show CDR1 as LNHDA and CDR2 as SQIVND (reference sequence). V lost 5 bases, J lost 4 bases, and 9 bases stayed unmatched. The CDR3 has 16 residues. The DNA of the CDR3 is TGTGCCAGTAGTGGGGGTCTAGCGGGAATATACAATGAGCAGTTCTTC. Translating gives CASSGGLAGIYNEQFF.